This T cell receptor beta chain stems from a study of CD8+ T cells in alopecia areata. Study-wide results and limits: Clonality was higher in lesional than normal scalp, especially in alopecia totalis/universalis. Resident alphabeta T-cell populations of normal skin are likewise subject to sequencing in scalp samples.

Of note for this clone: Its matching antigen is unknown.

The V gene's germline CDR1 is PRHDT and CDR2 FYEKMQ (reference sequence). Trimming removed 7 bases from V and 8 bases from J; junction bases left unmatched: 16. The CDR3 has 16 amino acids. Punch biopsies of lesional scalp, plus peripheral blood, were taken from alopecia areata patients. T lymphocytes (CD4+ and CD8+) were sorted from PBMCs. The authors extracted RNA and reverse transcribed it into cDNA as the sequencing template. Assay used: immunoSEQ multiplex PCR; TCRdb lists only in-frame clones, some missing. The sample yields tens of thousands of clones, less than 65% seen once. What was sequenced was NKG2D-high CD8+ T cells sorted from blood. V and J are TRBV13 and TRBJ1-4, with TRBD1 matching 7 bases. The clonotype comes from a human donor with alopecia areata. CDR3 loop: CASNKYEGARIEKLFF. The CDR3 region has the DNA TGTGCCAGCAACAAATACGAGGGGGCGCGAATCGAAAAACTGTTTTTT. Full variable domain (rest looked up from reference TRBV13 and TRBJ1-4): AAGVIQSPRHLIKEKRETATLKCYPIPRHDTVYWYQQGPGQDPQFLISFYEKMQSDKGSIPDRFSAQQFSDYHSELNMSSLELGDSALYFCASNKYEGARIEKLFFGSGTQLSVL.